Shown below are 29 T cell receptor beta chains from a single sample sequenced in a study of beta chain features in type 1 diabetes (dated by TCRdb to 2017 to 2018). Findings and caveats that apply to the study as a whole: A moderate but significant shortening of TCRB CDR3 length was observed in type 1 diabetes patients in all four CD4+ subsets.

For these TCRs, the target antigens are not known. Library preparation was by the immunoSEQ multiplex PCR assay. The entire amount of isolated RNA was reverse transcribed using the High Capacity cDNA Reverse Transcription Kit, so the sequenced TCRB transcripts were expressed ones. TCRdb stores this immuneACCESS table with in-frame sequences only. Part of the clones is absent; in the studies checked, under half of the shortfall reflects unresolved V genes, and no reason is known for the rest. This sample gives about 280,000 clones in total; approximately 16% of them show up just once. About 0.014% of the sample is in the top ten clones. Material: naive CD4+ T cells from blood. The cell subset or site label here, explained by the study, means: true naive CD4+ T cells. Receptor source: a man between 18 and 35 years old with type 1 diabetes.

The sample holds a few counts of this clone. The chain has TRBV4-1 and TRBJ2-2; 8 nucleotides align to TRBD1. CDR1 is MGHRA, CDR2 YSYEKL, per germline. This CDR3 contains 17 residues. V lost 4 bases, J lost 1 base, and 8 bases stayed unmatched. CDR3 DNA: TGCGCCAGCAGCCGTCCCCCCGGGACAGGGAACACCGGGGAGCTGTTTTTT. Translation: CASSRPPGTGNTGELFF.

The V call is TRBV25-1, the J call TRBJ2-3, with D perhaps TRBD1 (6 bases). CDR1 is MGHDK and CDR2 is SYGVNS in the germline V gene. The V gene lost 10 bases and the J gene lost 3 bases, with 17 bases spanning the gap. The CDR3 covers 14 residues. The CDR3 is CANTTGSKTDTQYF. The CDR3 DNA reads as TGTGCCAACACAACAGGGTCGAAGACAGATACGCAGTATTTT.

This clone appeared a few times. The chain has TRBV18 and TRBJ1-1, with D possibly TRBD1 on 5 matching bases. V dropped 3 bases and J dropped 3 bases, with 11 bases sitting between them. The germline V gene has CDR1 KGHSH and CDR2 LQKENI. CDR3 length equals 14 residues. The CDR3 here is CASSPLGRDTEAFF. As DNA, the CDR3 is TGTGCCAGCTCACCTCTCGGCAGGGACACTGAAGCTTTCTTT.

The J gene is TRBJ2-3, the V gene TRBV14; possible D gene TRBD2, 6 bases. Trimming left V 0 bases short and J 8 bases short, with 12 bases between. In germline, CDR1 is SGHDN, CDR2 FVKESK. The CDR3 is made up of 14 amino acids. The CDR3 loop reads CASSQERGKGTQYF. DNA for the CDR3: TGTGCCAGCAGCCAAGAACGGGGGAAGGGTACGCAGTATTTT.

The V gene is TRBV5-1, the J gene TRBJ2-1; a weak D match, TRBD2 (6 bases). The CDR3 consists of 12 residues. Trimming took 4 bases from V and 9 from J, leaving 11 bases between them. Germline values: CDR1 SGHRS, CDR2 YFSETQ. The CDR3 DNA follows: TGCGCCAGCAGCACCTCGGAGGGTGAGCAGTTCTTC. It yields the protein CASSTSEGEQFF. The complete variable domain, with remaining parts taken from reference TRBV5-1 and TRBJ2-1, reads KAGVTQTPRYLIKTRGQQVTLSCSPISGHRSVSWYQQTPGQGLQFLFEYFSETQRNKGNFPGRFSGRQFSNSRSEMNVSTLELGDSALYLCASSTSEGEQFFGPGTRLTVL.

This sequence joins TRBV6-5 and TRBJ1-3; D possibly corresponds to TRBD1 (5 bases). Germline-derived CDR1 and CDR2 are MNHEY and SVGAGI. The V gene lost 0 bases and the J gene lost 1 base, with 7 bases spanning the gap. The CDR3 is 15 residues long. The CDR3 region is CASSYSRGSGNTIYF. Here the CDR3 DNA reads TGTGCCAGCAGTTACTCGCGGGGGTCTGGAAACACCATATATTTT.

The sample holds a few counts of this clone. The CDR3: CASSLMTGAGANVLTF. The CDR3 DNA reads as TGCGCCAGCAGCCTAATGACAGGGGCCGGGGCCAACGTCCTGACTTTC. V usage is TRBV5-1 and J usage is TRBJ2-6; TRBD1 aligns across 8 bases. Looked up from germline, CDR1 is SGHRS and CDR2 is YFSETQ. V shed 4 bases, J shed 4 bases, and the junction held 7 bases outside the gene matches. This CDR3 is built from 16 residues.

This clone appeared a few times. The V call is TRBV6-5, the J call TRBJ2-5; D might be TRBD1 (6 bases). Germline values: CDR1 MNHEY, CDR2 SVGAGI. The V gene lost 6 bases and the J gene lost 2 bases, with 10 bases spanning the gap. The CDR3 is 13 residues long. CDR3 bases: TGTGCCAGCAGACAGGGTATTCAAGAGACCCAGTACTTC. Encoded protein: CASRQGIQETQYF.

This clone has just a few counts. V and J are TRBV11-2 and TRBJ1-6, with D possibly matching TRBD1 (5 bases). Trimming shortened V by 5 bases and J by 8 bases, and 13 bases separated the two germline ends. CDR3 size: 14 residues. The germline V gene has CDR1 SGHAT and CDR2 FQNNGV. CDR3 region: CASSILTEDSPLHF. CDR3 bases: TGTGCCAGCAGCATCCTGACAGAAGATTCACCCCTCCACTTT. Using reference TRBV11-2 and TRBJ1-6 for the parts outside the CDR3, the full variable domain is EAGVAQSPRYKIIEKRQSVAFWCNPISGHATLYWYQQILGQGPKLLIQFQNNGVVDDSQLPKDRFSAERLKGVDSTLKIQPAKLEDSAVYLCASSILTEDSPLHFGNGTRLTVT.

The CDR3 DNA is TGCGCCAGCAGCTTGGTAATGGTGGGGCGCGAGCAGTACTTC. Amino acid sequence: CASSLVMVGREQYF. The chain is built from TRBV5-1 and TRBJ2-7, with D possibly being TRBD1 (5 bases). The CDR3 has 14 residues. The germline CDR1 and CDR2 sequences are SGHRS and YFSETQ. V lost 0 bases and J lost 6, with 13 bases in between.

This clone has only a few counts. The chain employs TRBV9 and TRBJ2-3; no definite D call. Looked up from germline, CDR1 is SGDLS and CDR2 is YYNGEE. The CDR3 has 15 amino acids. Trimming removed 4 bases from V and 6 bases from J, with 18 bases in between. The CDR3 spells CASSLRQDTTDTQYF. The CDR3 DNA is TGTGCCAGCAGCCTCCGACAAGATACGACCGATACGCAGTATTTT.

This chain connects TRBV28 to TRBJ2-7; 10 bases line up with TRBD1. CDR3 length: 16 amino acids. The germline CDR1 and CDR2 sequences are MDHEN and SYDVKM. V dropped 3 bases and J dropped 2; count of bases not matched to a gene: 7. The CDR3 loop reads CASSFRYGTGAYEQYF. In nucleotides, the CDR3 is TGTGCCAGCAGTTTTAGGTACGGGACAGGGGCCTACGAGCAGTACTTC.

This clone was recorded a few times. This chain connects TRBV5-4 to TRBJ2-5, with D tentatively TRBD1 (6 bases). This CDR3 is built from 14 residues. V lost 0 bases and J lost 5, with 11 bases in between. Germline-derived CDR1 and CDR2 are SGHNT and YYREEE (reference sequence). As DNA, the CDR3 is TGTGCCAGCAGCTTGGTTCAGGGGCAGGAGACCCAGTACTTC. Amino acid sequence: CASSLVQGQETQYF.

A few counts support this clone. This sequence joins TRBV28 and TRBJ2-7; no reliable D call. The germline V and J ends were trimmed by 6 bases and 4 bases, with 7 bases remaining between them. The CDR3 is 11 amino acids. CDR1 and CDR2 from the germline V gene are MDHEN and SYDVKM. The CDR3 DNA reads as TGTGCCAGCAGCCAACTTTACGAGCAGTACTTC. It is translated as CASSQLYEQYF.

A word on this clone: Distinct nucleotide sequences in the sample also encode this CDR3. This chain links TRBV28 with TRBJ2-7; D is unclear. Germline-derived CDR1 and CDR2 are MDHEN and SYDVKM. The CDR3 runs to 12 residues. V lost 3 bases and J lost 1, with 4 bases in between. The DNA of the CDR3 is TGTGCCAGCAGTTTGAGGTCCTACGAGCAGTACTTC. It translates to CASSLRSYEQYF.

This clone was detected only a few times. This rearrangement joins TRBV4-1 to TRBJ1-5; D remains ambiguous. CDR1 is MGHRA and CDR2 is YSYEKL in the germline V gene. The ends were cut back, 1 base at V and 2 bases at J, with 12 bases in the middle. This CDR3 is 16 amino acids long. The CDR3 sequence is CASSQGGSGGNQPQHF. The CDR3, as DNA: TGCGCCAGCAGCCAAGGGGGTAGCGGCGGCAATCAGCCCCAGCATTTT.

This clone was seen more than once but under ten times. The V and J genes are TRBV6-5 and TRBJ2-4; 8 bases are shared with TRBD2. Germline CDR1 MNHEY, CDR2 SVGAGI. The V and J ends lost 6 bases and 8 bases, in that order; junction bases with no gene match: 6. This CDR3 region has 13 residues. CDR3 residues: CASSAPGLDIQYF. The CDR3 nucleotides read TGTGCCAGCAGCGCCCCGGGACTAGACATTCAGTACTTC.

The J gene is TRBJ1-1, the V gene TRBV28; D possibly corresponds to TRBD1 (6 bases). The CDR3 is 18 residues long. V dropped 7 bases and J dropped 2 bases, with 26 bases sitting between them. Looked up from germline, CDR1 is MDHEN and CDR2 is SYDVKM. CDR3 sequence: CASTAPTGTTPANTEAFF. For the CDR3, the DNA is TGTGCCAGCACCGCGCCCACCGGGACAACCCCCGCAAACACTGAAGCTTTCTTT.

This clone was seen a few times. CDR3 DNA sequence: TGTGCCAGCAGAACCCATTCTAACTACGAGCAGTACTTC. The encoded protein is CASRTHSNYEQYF. V and J are TRBV28 and TRBJ2-7; unclear D gene. CDR3 length equals 13 residues. CDR1 MDHEN and CDR2 SYDVKM come from the germline V gene. V was shortened by 6 bases and J by 3 bases, with 12 bases between the two germline ends.

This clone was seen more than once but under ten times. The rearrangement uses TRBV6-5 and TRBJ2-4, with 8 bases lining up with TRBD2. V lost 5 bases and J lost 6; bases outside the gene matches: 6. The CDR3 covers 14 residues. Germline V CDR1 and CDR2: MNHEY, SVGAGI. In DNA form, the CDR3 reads TGTGCCAGCAGTAGCGGGAGTGGGGGAAACATTCAGTACTTC. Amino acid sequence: CASSSGSGGNIQYF.

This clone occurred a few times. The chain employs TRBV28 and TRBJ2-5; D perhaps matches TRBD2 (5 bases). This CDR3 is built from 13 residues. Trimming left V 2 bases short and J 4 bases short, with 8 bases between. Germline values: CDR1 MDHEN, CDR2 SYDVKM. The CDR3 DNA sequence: TGTGCCAGCAGTTTACGGGGTTCAGAGACCCAGTACTTC. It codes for CASSLRGSETQYF.

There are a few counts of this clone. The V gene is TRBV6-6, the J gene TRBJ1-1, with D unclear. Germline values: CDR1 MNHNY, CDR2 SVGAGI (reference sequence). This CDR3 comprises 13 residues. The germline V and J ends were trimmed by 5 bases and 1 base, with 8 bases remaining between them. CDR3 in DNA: TGTGCCAGCAGTAAAACACAGAACACTGAAGCTTTCTTT. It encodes CASSKTQNTEAFF.

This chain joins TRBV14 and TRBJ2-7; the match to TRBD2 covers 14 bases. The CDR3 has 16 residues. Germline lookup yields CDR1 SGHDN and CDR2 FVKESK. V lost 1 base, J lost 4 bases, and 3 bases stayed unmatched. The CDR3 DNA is TGTGCCAGCAGCCAAGCCCGGACTAGCGGGAGGTACGAGCAGTACTTC. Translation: CASSQARTSGRYEQYF.

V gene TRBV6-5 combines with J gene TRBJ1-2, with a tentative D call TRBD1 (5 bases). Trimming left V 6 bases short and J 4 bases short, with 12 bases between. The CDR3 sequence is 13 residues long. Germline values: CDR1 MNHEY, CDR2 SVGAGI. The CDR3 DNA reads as TGTGCCAGCAGGATGGACACAAGCTATGGCTACACCTTC. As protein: CASRMDTSYGYTF.

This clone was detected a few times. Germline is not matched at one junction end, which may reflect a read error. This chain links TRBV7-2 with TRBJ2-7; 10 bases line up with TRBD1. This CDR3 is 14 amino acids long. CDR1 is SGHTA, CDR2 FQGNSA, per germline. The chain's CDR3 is CASSPNSALDRGSF. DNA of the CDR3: TGTGCCAGCAGCCCCAACTCGGCGTTGGACAGGGGGTCCTTC.

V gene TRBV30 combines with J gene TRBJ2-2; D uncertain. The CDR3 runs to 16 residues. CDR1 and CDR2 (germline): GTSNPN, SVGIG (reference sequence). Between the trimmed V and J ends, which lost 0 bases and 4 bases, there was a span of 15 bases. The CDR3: CAWSVLPPETTGELFF. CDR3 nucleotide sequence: TGTGCCTGGAGTGTTCTCCCACCAGAAACCACCGGGGAGCTGTTTTTT. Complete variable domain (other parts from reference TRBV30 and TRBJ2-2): SQTIHQWPATLVQPVGSPLSLECTVEGTSNPNLYWYRQAAGRGLQLLFYSVGIGQISSEVPQNLSASRPQDRQFILSSKKLLLSDSGFYLCAWSVLPPETTGELFFGEGSRLTVL.

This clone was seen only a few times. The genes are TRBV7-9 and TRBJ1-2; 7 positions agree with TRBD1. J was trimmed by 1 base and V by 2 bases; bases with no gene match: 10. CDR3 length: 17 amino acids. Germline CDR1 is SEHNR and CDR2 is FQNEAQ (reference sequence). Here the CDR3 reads CASSLKGQRVFNYGYTF. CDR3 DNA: TGTGCCAGCAGCTTAAAGGGACAGCGAGTGTTTAACTATGGCTACACCTTC. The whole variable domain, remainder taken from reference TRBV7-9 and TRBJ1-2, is DTGVSQNPRHKITKRGQNVTFRCDPISEHNRLYWYRQTLGQGPEFLTYFQNEAQLEKSRLLSDRFSAERPKGSFSTLEIQRTEQGDSAMYLCASSLKGQRVFNYGYTFGSGTRLTVV.

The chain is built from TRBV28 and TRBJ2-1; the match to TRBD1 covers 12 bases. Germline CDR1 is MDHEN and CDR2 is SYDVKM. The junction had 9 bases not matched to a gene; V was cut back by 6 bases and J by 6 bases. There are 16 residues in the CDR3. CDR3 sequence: CASSPPGDRGRNEQFF. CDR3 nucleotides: TGTGCCAGCAGCCCCCCGGGGGACAGGGGGCGCAATGAGCAGTTCTTC.

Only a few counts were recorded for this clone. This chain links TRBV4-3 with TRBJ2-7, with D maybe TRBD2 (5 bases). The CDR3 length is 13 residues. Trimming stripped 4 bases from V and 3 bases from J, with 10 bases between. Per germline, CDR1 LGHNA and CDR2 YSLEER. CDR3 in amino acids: CASSRSRGYEQYF. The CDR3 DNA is TGCGCCAGCAGCCGATCCCGGGGCTACGAGCAGTACTTC.